This T cell receptor (beta chain) is from a study of blood T cell repertoires in COVID-19. Turning to the study itself: Samples taken during acute and convalescent COVID-19 were collected in the United States, Italy and Spain. PBMCs, B-cell-depleted T cells, or T cells were the source of the cDNA or gDNA that made up the material.

The repertoire was sequenced with immunoSEQ multiplex PCR; TCRdb's copy has only in-frame clones and lacks some. The table lists 140,000 or so clones, roughly 89% of them singletons. Trimming took off 7 bases at V and 5 bases at J, with 20 bases between the two ends. Germline CDR1 SNHLY, CDR2 FYNNEI. This CDR3 has 15 residues. V usage is TRBV2 and J usage is TRBJ1-2; tentatively, D is TRBD1 (6 bases). Material: peripheral blood. This receptor was obtained from a woman aged 50 to 60 with acute or convalescent COVID-19. This CDR3 is CASMVGDNYPYGYTF. CDR3 in DNA: TGTGCCAGCATGGTCGGGGACAACTATCCTTATGGCTACACCTTC. Full variable domain (outside the CDR3, taken from reference TRBV2 and TRBJ1-2): EPEVTQTPSHQVTQMGQEVILRCVPISNHLYFYWYRQILGQKVEFLVSFYNNEISEKSEIFDDQFSVERPDGSNFTLKIRSTKLEDSAMYFCASMVGDNYPYGYTFGSGTRLTVV.